The clone carrying this T cell receptor beta chain was seen a few times. With 2 bases clipped from V and 6 bases from J, the junction kept 7 bases outside the gene matches. This CDR3 comprises 16 residues. Germline V gene sequence: CDR1 MNHNY, CDR2 SVGAGI (reference sequence). This table comes from immunoSEQ multiplex PCR, and its TCRdb copy is limited to in-frame clones, with some not included. The data contain around 45,000 clones, 77% of them singletons. These data originate in a study of memory CD4+ T cells and cytomegalovirus serostatus. The sort gate was single viable CD3+CD4+CD8-CD45RO+ cells for memory CD4+ T cells.

Sequences were obtained from memory CD4+ T cells from blood. The genes are TRBV6-6 and TRBJ2-1, with 10 nucleotides matching TRBD2. This receptor was identified in an adult in good health and CMV-seronegative. This chain's CDR3 is CASSYNSGGARNEQFF. DNA of the CDR3: TGTGCCAGCAGTTACAACAGCGGGGGGGCACGCAATGAGCAGTTCTTC.